The 23 T cell receptor beta chains reported below all come from one sample, sequenced in a study of T cell clonality in common variable immunodeficiency. Sequencing was performed with immunoSEQ multiplex PCR; in TCRdb, only in-frame clones are kept and a portion is missing. The repertoire yields about 40,000 clones, none seen only once; the top ten contain roughly 2.8%. Sequences were obtained from peripheral blood mononuclear cells. These TCRs come from a person aged 18 to 70 in good health.

This clone was detected only a few times. The CDR3 end lies 3 residues beyond the end of the read and is filled in from the germline J gene. The rearrangement uses TRBV13 and TRBJ2-3; TRBD1 is a possible D gene (6 bases). The V gene's germline CDR1 is PRHDT and CDR2 FYEKMQ (reference sequence). The CDR3 loop spans 16 amino acids. CDR3 region: CASSSQQGKLGETQYF. The CDR3 DNA, read in part, is TGTGCCAGCAGCTCCCAACAGGGCAAGTTGGGAGAGACG.

This clone came up many times. The read falls 3 residues short of the CDR3 end, and the missing part is taken from the germline J gene. The chain combines TRBV19 with TRBJ2-7; 9 bases fit TRBD2. CDR1 and CDR2 (germline): LNHDA, SQIVND (reference sequence). V shed 8 bases, J shed 4 bases, and the junction held 15 bases outside the gene matches. The CDR3 covers 16 residues. CDR3 amino acids: CASSTVGGGAYYEQYF. Incomplete CDR3 DNA: TGTGCCAGTTCCACGGTCGGCGGGGGGGCCTATTACGAG. Based on the CDR3 plus reference TRBV19 and TRBJ2-7, the full variable domain is DGGITQSPKYLFRKEGQNVTLSCEQNLNHDAMYWYRQDPGQGLRLIYYSQIVNDFQKGDIAEGYSVSREKKESFPLTVTSAQKNPTAFYLCASSTVGGGAYYEQYFGPGTRLTVT.

The sample holds many counts of this clone. The CDR3 extends 3 residues past the end of the read, so its final part is completed from the germline J gene. The J gene is TRBJ2-7, the V gene TRBV20-1; TRBD1 is a possible D gene (6 bases). This CDR3 contains 13 residues. Germline assignment: CDR1 DFQATT and CDR2 SNEGSKA (reference sequence). V was shortened by 3 bases and J by 2 bases, with 11 bases between the two germline ends. The CDR3 region is CSARGAEPYEQYF. The part of the CDR3 DNA that was read is TGCAGTGCTAGGGGGGCCGAGCCCTACGAG.

In this sample, this clone turned up many times. The read finishes 3 residues shy of the CDR3 end, and the germline J gene is used to complete it. J is TRBJ2-1 and V is TRBV30; 12 bases line up with TRBD2. The CDR3 runs to 15 residues. Trimming cost V 0 bases and J 6 bases; bases outside gene matches: 3. CDR1 is GTSNPN and CDR2 is SVGIG in the germline V gene (reference sequence). The CDR3 sequence: CAWSVPSGGVNEQFF. CDR3 bases read: TGTGCCTGGAGTGTACCTAGCGGGGGGGTCAATGAG.

A note on this clone: The read halts 3 residues ahead of the CDR3 end, with the missing end drawn from the germline J gene. The chain joins TRBV6-1 to TRBJ2-7; tentatively, D is TRBD1 (5 bases). This CDR3 is built from 13 residues. V was cut by 2 bases and J by 1 base, with 6 bases left in between. Per germline, CDR1 MNHNS and CDR2 SASEGT. CDR3 amino acids: CASSEQGSYEQYF. The covered CDR3 bases are TGTGCCAGCAGTGAACAGGGTTCCTACGAG.

Concerning this clone itself: The read stops 3 residues short of the end of the CDR3; the missing end is completed from the germline J gene. The rearrangement uses TRBV7-9 and TRBJ1-6; maybe TRBD1 (5 bases). This CDR3 has 14 residues. V shed 4 bases and J shed 11 bases, with 15 bases lying between them. The germline gives CDR1 SEHNR, CDR2 FQNEAQ (reference sequence). The CDR3 region is CASSSGGVNTPLHF. CDR3 DNA, as far as it was read: TGTGCCAGCAGCTCCGGGGGAGTAAATACACCC. The full variable domain, completed using reference TRBV7-9 and TRBJ1-6, is DTGVSQNPRHKITKRGQNVTFRCDPISEHNRLYWYRQTLGQGPEFLTYFQNEAQLEKSRLLSDRFSAERPKGSFSTLEIQRTEQGDSAMYLCASSSGGVNTPLHFGNGTRLTVT.

This clone was seen repeatedly, ten times or more. The DNA read from the CDR3 is TGTGCCAGCAGTCAGAGGTCACTAGCGGGGGGCTTGGAGACC. Translated: CASSQRSLAGGLET. The CDR3 reads in full as CASSQRSLAGGLETQYF. The chain combines TRBV7-8 with TRBJ2-5; 12 bases line up with TRBD2. The read gets to within 3 residues of the CDR3 end, and the germline J gene fills in the rest. CDR1 is SGHVS, CDR2 FQNEAQ, per germline. V was pared by 6 bases and J by 5 bases, with 13 bases of the junction left unmatched. The CDR3 has 17 amino acids.

This clone has a count of ten or more. The CDR3 is cut off 3 residues early in the read; its end comes from the germline J gene. This chain links TRBV7-8 with TRBJ1-2; D might be TRBD1 (6 bases). Germline V gene data show CDR1 as SGHVS and CDR2 as FQNEAQ. The CDR3 runs 16 residues. The V and J ends lost 5 bases and 2 bases respectively, with 18 bases between them. The part of the CDR3 DNA that was read is TGTGCCAGCAGCGCGTTGTCAGGGGCCAGCAACTATGGC. It encodes CASSALSGASNYG. The whole CDR3 sequence reads CASSALSGASNYGYTF.

This clone came up a few times. The read ends 3 residues before the CDR3 terminus; that terminus is restored from the germline J gene. The V and J genes are TRBV13 and TRBJ2-7, with D possibly TRBD2 on 6 matching bases. The V gene's germline CDR1 is PRHDT and CDR2 FYEKMQ (reference sequence). Trimming took off 2 bases at V and 2 bases at J, with 10 bases between the two ends. The CDR3 loop spans 14 amino acids. The sequenced CDR3 bases are TGTGCCAGCAGCTTAAGAGCTAGCGCCTACGAG. It encodes CASSLRASAYE. The whole CDR3 reads CASSLRASAYEQYF.

This clone appeared many times. The read finishes 3 residues shy of the CDR3 end, and the germline J gene is used to complete it. The rearrangement links TRBV6-1 to TRBJ1-1, with TRBD1 identical over 7 bases. The CDR3 runs 16 residues. In germline, CDR1 is MNHNS, CDR2 SASEGT. Unmatched junction bases numbered 10, after V lost 2 bases and J lost 4 bases. This chain's CDR3 is CASSEQPSQGGTEAFF. The part of the CDR3 DNA that was read is TGTGCCAGCAGTGAACAGCCGTCTCAGGGGGGCACTGAA.

This clone was detected a few times. The missing CDR3 end, 3 residues past where the read stops, is filled in from the germline J gene. The rearrangement uses TRBV11-3 and TRBJ2-1; D tentatively reads TRBD1 or TRBD2 (5 bases each). Trimming shortened V by 5 bases and J by 2 bases, and 10 bases separated the two germline ends. This CDR3 has 14 residues. CDR1 and CDR2 from the germline V gene are SGHNT and YENEEA. CDR3 region: CASSLEGTYNEQFF. The DNA read from the CDR3 is TGTGCCAGCAGCCTCGAGGGGACCTACAATGAG.

This clone was counted at least ten times. With the read ending 3 residues before the CDR3 end, the germline J gene is used to fill in that end. The J gene is TRBJ1-4, the V gene TRBV11-2; maybe TRBD1 (6 bases). The CDR3 covers 12 residues. Germline V lookup: CDR1 SGHAT, CDR2 FQNNGV. Trimming pared 5 bases from V and 8 bases from J, leaving 9 bases between. The CDR3 protein is CASSSGQEKLFF. The DNA read from the CDR3 is TGTGCCAGCAGCAGTGGACAGGAAAAA.

With regard to this clone: Sequencing ends 3 residues short of the CDR3 end; the germline J gene provides the rest. The chain has TRBV7-9 and TRBJ2-5; weak D call: TRBD1 (5 bases). Per germline, CDR1 SEHNR and CDR2 FQNEAQ (reference sequence). This CDR3 has 15 amino acids. The ends were cut back, 1 base at V and 1 base at J, with 10 bases in the middle. The CDR3 DNA, read in part, is TGTGCCAGCAGCTTAGAGACAGCCAGCCAAGAGACC. Its protein product is CASSLETASQET. The complete CDR3 reads CASSLETASQETQYF. The full variable domain, rest sourced from reference TRBV7-9 and TRBJ2-5, is DTGVSQNPRHKITKRGQNVTFRCDPISEHNRLYWYRQTLGQGPEFLTYFQNEAQLEKSRLLSDRFSAERPKGSFSTLEIQRTEQGDSAMYLCASSLETASQETQYFGPGTRLLVL.

This clone was found many times. The CDR3 goes on 3 residues after the read ends, and that part is filled in from the germline J gene. V usage is TRBV5-1 and J usage is TRBJ2-5; 11 bases are a match to TRBD2. Trimming cost V 6 bases and J 5 bases; bases outside gene matches: 12. Per germline, CDR1 SGHRS and CDR2 YFSETQ. This CDR3 has 16 amino acids. The CDR3 here is CASTPLAGGPGETQYF. Partial CDR3 DNA: TGCGCCAGCACCCCATTAGCGGGGGGGCCAGGGGAGACC.

Many counts were recorded for this clone. This CDR3 reads CASIPGTGGSYGYTF. The covered CDR3 bases are TGTGCCAGTATCCCCGGGACAGGGGGCAGCTATGGC. The J gene is TRBJ1-2, the V gene TRBV19, with 12 bases fitting TRBD1. The CDR3 goes on 3 residues after the read ends, and that part is filled in from the germline J gene. This CDR3 contains 15 residues. With 7 bases clipped from V and 4 bases from J, the junction kept 7 bases outside the gene matches. CDR1 LNHDA and CDR2 SQIVND come from the germline V gene (reference sequence).

This clone was recorded at least ten times. The read gets to within 3 residues of the CDR3 end, and the germline J gene fills in the rest. The V call is TRBV19, the J call TRBJ1-4, with 10 bases aligning to TRBD1. The CDR3 extends over 16 amino acids. Germline values: CDR1 LNHDA, CDR2 SQIVND (reference sequence). Trimming took 5 bases from V and 7 from J; bases not matched to a gene: 10. CDR3 in amino acids: CASSPQTGTGVEKLFF. The CDR3 bases that were read are TGTGCCAGTAGTCCGCAGACCGGGACAGGGGTTGAAAAA.

This clone was detected a few times. The missing CDR3 end, 3 residues past where the read stops, is filled in from the germline J gene. The chain employs TRBV6-1 and TRBJ1-1, with D maybe TRBD1 (5 bases). V was trimmed by 2 bases and J by 2 bases, leaving 9 bases between them. Germline V lookup: CDR1 MNHNS, CDR2 SASEGT. The CDR3 totals 14 residues. Here the CDR3 reads CASSEMTANTEAFF. Incomplete CDR3 DNA: TGTGCCAGCAGTGAAATGACAGCTAACACTGAA.

This clone has a count of ten or more. The read ends 3 residues shy of where the CDR3 ends; the end is completed using the germline J gene. The J gene is TRBJ1-1, the V gene TRBV11-2, with a tentative D call TRBD1 (6 bases). Germline loops: CDR1 SGHAT, CDR2 FQNNGV. V was trimmed by 6 bases and J by 1 base, leaving 9 bases between them. This CDR3 is 13 amino acids long. The sequenced CDR3 bases are TGTGCCAGCAGTTGGACAGAGAACACTGAA. It encodes CASSWTENTE. The full CDR3 protein is CASSWTENTEAFF.

This clone has at least ten counts. Read data end 3 residues before the CDR3 end; the end is taken from the germline J gene. The V and J genes are TRBV7-2 and TRBJ2-2; TRBD2 matches at 7 bases. The CDR3 runs to 13 residues. The germline CDR1 and CDR2 sequences are SGHTA and FQGNSA. The V gene end was trimmed by 4 bases and the J gene end by 6 bases; junction bases not matched to a gene: 2. The CDR3 DNA, read in part, is TGTGCCAGCAGCTATACTAGCGCCGGGGAG. Translating it yields CASSYTSAGE. The entire CDR3 is CASSYTSAGELFF.

This clone was counted many times. The CDR3 extends 3 residues past the end of the read, so its final part is completed from the germline J gene. This rearrangement joins TRBV28 to TRBJ1-1, with 9 bases lining up with TRBD1. CDR3 length equals 18 residues. The trim removed 6 bases at V and 1 base at J, leaving 15 bases unmatched. Looked up from germline, CDR1 is MDHEN and CDR2 is SYDVKM. Here the CDR3 reads CASSPPRDRVVKNTEAFF. The part of the CDR3 DNA that was read is TGTGCCAGCAGCCCGCCCCGGGACAGGGTTGTGAAGAACACTGAA. The whole variable domain, filled in from reference TRBV28 and TRBJ1-1, reads DVKVTQSSRYLVKRTGEKVFLECVQDMDHENMFWYRQDPGLGLRLIYFSYDVKMKEKGDIPEGYSVSREKKERFSLILESASTNQTSMYLCASSPPRDRVVKNTEAFFGQGTRLTVV.

This clone showed up many times. The read gets to within 3 residues of the CDR3 end, and the germline J gene fills in the rest. This sequence joins TRBV19 and TRBJ2-7; 9 bases fit TRBD1. V lost 1 base to trimming and J lost 3 bases; unmatched junction nucleotides: 1. Germline assignment: CDR1 LNHDA and CDR2 SQIVND (reference sequence). The CDR3 contains 14 residues. The CDR3 bases that were read are TGTGCCAGTAGTATAGGGACAGGGGACTACGAG. Protein sequence: CASSIGTGDYE. The whole CDR3 sequence reads CASSIGTGDYEQYF.

This clone was detected many times. The read ends 3 residues shy of where the CDR3 ends; the end is completed using the germline J gene. This sequence joins TRBV5-5 and TRBJ2-7; D might be TRBD2 (6 bases). V shed 4 bases and J shed 0 bases, with 11 bases lying between them. Germline values: CDR1 SGHKS, CDR2 YYEKEE (reference sequence). The CDR3 is 14 residues long. Incomplete CDR3 DNA: TGTGCCAGCAGCCCCGGGACTGACTCCTACGAG. Residues: CASSPGTDSYE. The whole CDR3 is CASSPGTDSYEQYF. Full variable domain (remainder filled in from reference TRBV5-5 and TRBJ2-7): DAGVTQSPTHLIKTRGQQVTLRCSPISGHKSVSWYQQVLGQGPQFIFQYYEKEERGRGNFPDRFSARQFPNYSSELNVNALLLGDSALYLCASSPGTDSYEQYFGPGTRLTVT.

At least ten counts were recorded for this clone. The CDR3 end falls 3 residues outside the read, so it is completed with the germline J gene. The chain couples TRBV6-2 or TRBV6-3 to TRBJ2-7, with D uncertain. Germline V lookup: CDR1 MNHEY, CDR2 SVGEGT. V was trimmed by 3 bases and J by 5 bases, leaving 5 bases between them. The CDR3 consists of 11 residues. CDR3 DNA (partial): TGTGCCAGCAGTTATAGGGACGAG. Its translation: CASSYRDE. The full-length CDR3 reads as CASSYRDEQYF.